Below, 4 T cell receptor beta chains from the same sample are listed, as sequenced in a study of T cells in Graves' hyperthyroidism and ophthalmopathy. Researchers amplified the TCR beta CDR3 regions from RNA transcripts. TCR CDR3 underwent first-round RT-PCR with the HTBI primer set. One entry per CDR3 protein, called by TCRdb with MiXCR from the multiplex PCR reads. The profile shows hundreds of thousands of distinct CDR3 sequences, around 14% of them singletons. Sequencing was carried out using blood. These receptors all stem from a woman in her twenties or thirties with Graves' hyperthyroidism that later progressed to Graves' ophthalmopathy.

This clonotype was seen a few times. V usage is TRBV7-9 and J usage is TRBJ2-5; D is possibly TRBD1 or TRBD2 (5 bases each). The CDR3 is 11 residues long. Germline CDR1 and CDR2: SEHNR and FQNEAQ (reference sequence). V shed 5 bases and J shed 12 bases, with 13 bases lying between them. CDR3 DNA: TGTGCCAGCAGCCGGCCGGGACCCGAGTACTTC. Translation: CASSRPGPEYF.

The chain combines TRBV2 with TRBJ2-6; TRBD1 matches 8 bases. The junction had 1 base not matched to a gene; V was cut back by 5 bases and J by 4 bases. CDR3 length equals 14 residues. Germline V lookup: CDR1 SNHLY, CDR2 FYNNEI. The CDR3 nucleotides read TGTGCCAGCAGTTACAGGGGGGGGGCCAACGTCCTGACTTTC. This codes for CASSYRGGANVLTF.

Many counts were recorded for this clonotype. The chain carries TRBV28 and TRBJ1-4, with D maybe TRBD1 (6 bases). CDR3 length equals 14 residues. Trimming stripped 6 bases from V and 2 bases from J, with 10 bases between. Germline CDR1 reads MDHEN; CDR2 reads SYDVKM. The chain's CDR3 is CASRPQGTNEKLFF. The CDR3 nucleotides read TGTGCCAGCAGGCCTCAGGGGACTAATGAAAAACTGTTTTTT.

Here the CDR3 reads CASSLVSSGAGGTTDTQYF. In nucleotides, the CDR3 is TGTGCCAGCAGCTTAGTGTCGTCGGGCGCGGGAGGCACCACAGATACGCAGTATTTT. The J gene is TRBJ2-3, the V gene TRBV11-3, with TRBD2 matching 8 bases. The CDR3 spans 19 residues. The trim removed 1 base at V and 2 bases at J, leaving 14 bases unmatched. Germline V CDR1 and CDR2: SGHNT, YENEEA.